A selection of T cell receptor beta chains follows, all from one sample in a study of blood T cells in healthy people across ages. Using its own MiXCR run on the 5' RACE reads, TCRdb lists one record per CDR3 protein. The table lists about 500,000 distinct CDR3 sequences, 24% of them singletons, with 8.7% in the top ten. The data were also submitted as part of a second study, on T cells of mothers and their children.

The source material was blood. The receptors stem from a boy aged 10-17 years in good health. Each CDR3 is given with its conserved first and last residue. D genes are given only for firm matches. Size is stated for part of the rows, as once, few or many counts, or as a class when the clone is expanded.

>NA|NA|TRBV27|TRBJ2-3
TGTGCCAGCAGCCTAGGACAGAAATGGGATACGCAGTATTTT
CASSLGQKWDTQYF
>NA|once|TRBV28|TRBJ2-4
TGTGCCAGCAGCAGTCTAGCCGAAAACATTCAGTACTTC
CASSSLAENIQYF
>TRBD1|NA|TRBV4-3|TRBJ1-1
TGCGCCAGCAGCCCTCGGACAGGAGACCTGAACACTGAAGCTTTCTTT
CASSPRTGDLNTEAFF
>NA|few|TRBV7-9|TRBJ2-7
TGTGCCAGCAGCTTAGCAGACAGGCGGGACTACGAGCAGTACTTC
CASSLADRRDYEQYF
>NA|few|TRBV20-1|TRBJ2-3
TGCAGTGCCCCCTCCCGGGACGGATCATATACGCAGTATTTT
CSAPSRDGSYTQYF
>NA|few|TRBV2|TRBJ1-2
TGTGCCAGCAGTGAGGCCAGGGTAACGCTCTCTGGAGGCTACACCTTC
CASSEARVTLSGGYTF
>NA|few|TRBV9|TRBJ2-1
TGTGCCAGCAGCGTAGGGCTCAGGCGCTCCTACAATGAGCAGTTCTTC
CASSVGLRRSYNEQFF
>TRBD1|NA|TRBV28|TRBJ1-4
TGTGCCAGCAGTTCCCCGGGACAGGGGAATTTTAATGAAAAACTGTTTTTT
CASSSPGQGNFNEKLFF
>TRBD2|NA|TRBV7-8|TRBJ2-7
TGTGCCAGCAGCTTAGTGGGCGGGAGCTCCACCCACGAGCAGTACTTC
CASSLVGGSSTHEQYF
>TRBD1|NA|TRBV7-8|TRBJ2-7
TGTGCCAGCTCTCCTAATGCAGGGGGCGGTTACGAGCAGTACTTC
CASSPNAGGGYEQYF
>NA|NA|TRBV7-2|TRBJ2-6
TGTGCCAGCAGCCTTATCGGACTGTACTCTGGGGCCAACGTCCCGACTTTC
CASSLIGLYSGANVPTF
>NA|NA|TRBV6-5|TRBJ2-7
TGTGCCAGCAGTTACGGGGGTAACGAGCAGTACTTC
CASSYGGNEQYF